Each of the 27 T cell receptor beta chains below was sequenced from the same sample in a study of blood T cell dynamics during melanoma immunotherapy. The time point here: week 3, after first cycle of checkpoint inhibitor. Repertoires were generated with immunoSEQ multiplex PCR, while TCRdb's copy carries only in-frame clones and drops some. This table holds about 11,000 clones, 75% to 85% found once. Material: blood, obtained from a patient treated with checkpoint blockade. The receptors here all came from a human donor with melanoma.

The gene calls are TRBV5-1 and TRBJ2-7, with TRBD1 as a possible D gene (6 bases). V was shortened by 2 bases and J by 6 bases, with 15 bases between the two germline ends. This CDR3 is built from 14 residues. Germline CDR1 is SGHRS and CDR2 is YFSETQ. In DNA, the CDR3 is TGCGCCAGCAGCTTAGGGTGGGACATGGGCGAGCAGTACGTC. Translating it yields CASSLGWDMGEQYV.

The rearrangement links TRBV15 to TRBJ1-2; D is uncertain. CDR3 length equals 15 residues. Between the trimmed V and J ends, which lost 0 bases and 3 bases, there was a span of 11 bases. Germline CDR1 reads LNHNV; CDR2 reads YYDKDF (reference sequence). In DNA form, the CDR3 reads TGTGCCACCAGCAGAGATATCGGGCGACACTATGGCTACACCTTC. Translation gives CATSRDIGRHYGYTF.

Concerning this clone itself: This sample includes further DNA sequences coding for the same CDR3. The chain employs TRBV7-2 and TRBJ2-1; D gene unclear. The germline V and J ends were trimmed by 1 base and 2 bases, with 9 bases remaining between them. Germline CDR1 SGHTA, CDR2 FQGNSA. CDR3 length: 15 residues. CDR3 sequence reads: CASSLERGPYNEQFF. CDR3 bases: TGTGCCAGCAGCTTAGAGAGAGGCCCCTACAATGAGCAGTTCTTC. Filled out from reference TRBV7-2 and TRBJ2-1, the complete variable domain reads GAGVSQSPSNKVTEKGKDVELRCDPISGHTALYWYRQSLGQGLEFLIYFQGNSAPDKSGLPSDRFSAERTGGSVSTLTIQRTQQEDSAVYLCASSLERGPYNEQFFGPGTRLTVL.

The rearrangement links TRBV28 to TRBJ1-2; no clear D gene. CDR3 size: 15 residues. CDR1 and CDR2 (germline): MDHEN, SYDVKM. The V gene lost 6 bases and the J gene lost 4 bases, with 18 bases spanning the gap. The CDR3 DNA follows: TGTGCCAGCAGCCCCAGACTCGGTGGGCTCTATGGCTACACCTTC. Translating gives CASSPRLGGLYGYTF.

The chain is built from TRBV5-4 and TRBJ2-3, with D hard to call. V lost 0 bases to trimming and J lost 5 bases, with 7 bases between them. Germline CDR1 is SGHNT and CDR2 is YYREEE (reference sequence). CDR3 size: 13 residues. The CDR3 is CASSLEGLDTQYF. CDR3 in DNA: TGTGCCAGCAGCTTGGAAGGGTTAGATACGCAGTATTTT.

The rearrangement uses TRBV4-3 and TRBJ1-3, with D perhaps TRBD1 (5 bases). The germline V gene has CDR1 LGHNA and CDR2 YSLEER. Trimming left V 3 bases short and J 0 bases short, with 9 bases between. The CDR3 loop spans 15 amino acids. The DNA of the CDR3 is TGCGCCAGCAGCCACGGGACTCACTCTGGAAACACCATATATTTT. Its protein product is CASSHGTHSGNTIYF.

This chain uses TRBV7-2 with TRBJ2-7; TRBD2 agrees at 9 bases. The germline V gene encodes CDR1 SGHTA and CDR2 FQGNSA. After removal of 3 bases from V and 4 bases from J, the junction contained 4 bases not matched to a gene. The CDR3 has 14 residues. The DNA for the CDR3 is TGTGCCAGCAGCTTCGCGGGAGGGCCGTACGAGCAGTACTTC. This gives the protein CASSFAGGPYEQYF.

J is TRBJ2-3 and V is TRBV5-6, with a tentative D call TRBD1 (6 bases). Trimming took 1 base from V and 3 from J, leaving 12 bases between them. CDR1 and CDR2 from the germline V gene are SGHDT and YYEEEE. CDR3 size: 15 residues. In DNA form, the CDR3 reads TGTGCCAGCAGCTTGATCGGACAGAGGACAGATACGCAGTATTTT. It specifies CASSLIGQRTDTQYF.

The chain combines TRBV19 with TRBJ2-5; 11 bases agree with TRBD2. The CDR3 runs 15 residues. V trimming: 6 bases; J trimming: 1 base; junction bases outside the gene matches: 4. Germline V gene data show CDR1 as LNHDA and CDR2 as SQIVND (reference sequence). The CDR3 coding sequence is TGTGCCAGTAGAACTAGCGGGAGATCCCAAGAGACCCAGTACTTC. Its translation is CASRTSGRSQETQYF.

The rearrangement uses TRBV10-3 and TRBJ1-2, with unresolved D. Per the germline V gene, CDR1 is ENHRY and CDR2 is SYGVKD. The CDR3 is 13 amino acids. With 0 bases removed from V and 4 bases from J, the gap between germline ends came to 6 bases. The CDR3 nucleotides read TGTGCCATCAGTGAGTCGCTAGTCTATGGCTACACCTTC. Its translation is CAISESLVYGYTF.

The chain employs TRBV19 and TRBJ1-6; 9 bases align to TRBD1. The CDR3 is made up of 15 amino acids. The germline V gene has CDR1 LNHDA and CDR2 SQIVND (reference sequence). The V and J ends lost 5 bases and 4 bases, in that order; junction bases with no gene match: 3. The CDR3, as DNA: TGTGCCAGTAGTGGGACAGGGTTGTATAATTCACCCCTCCACTTT. It specifies CASSGTGLYNSPLHF.

The V gene is TRBV6-6, the J gene TRBJ2-1; TRBD2 aligns across 9 bases. CDR1 and CDR2 (germline): MNHNY, SVGAGI (reference sequence). CDR3 length: 15 amino acids. Trimming took 7 bases from V and 4 from J; bases not matched to a gene: 8. The CDR3 loop reads CASIRSREGYNEQFF. The CDR3 DNA sequence: TGTGCCAGCATAAGATCGCGGGAGGGTTACAATGAGCAGTTCTTC.

The chain joins TRBV7-9 to TRBJ2-1, with no clear D. CDR1 and CDR2 from the germline V gene are SEHNR and FQNEAQ (reference sequence). The CDR3 length is 14 residues. The V and J ends lost 1 base and 8 bases respectively, with 12 bases between them. CDR3 nucleotide sequence: TGTGCCAGCAGCTTAGATACGACGTGGGATGAGCAGTTCTTC. Translation: CASSLDTTWDEQFF. The complete variable domain, with remaining parts taken from reference TRBV7-9 and TRBJ2-1, reads DTGVSQNPRHKITKRGQNVTFRCDPISEHNRLYWYRQTLGQGPEFLTYFQNEAQLEKSRLLSDRFSAERPKGSFSTLEIQRTEQGDSAMYLCASSLDTTWDEQFFGPGTRLTVL.

V usage is TRBV6-1 and J usage is TRBJ1-1; 7 nucleotides line up with TRBD1. CDR3 length equals 11 residues. V lost 6 bases, J lost 6 bases, and 1 base stayed unmatched. Looked up from germline, CDR1 is MNHNS and CDR2 is SASEGT. CDR3 sequence reads: CASRQGSEAFF. CDR3 nucleotides: TGTGCCAGCAGACAGGGGTCTGAAGCTTTCTTT.

The chain employs TRBV30 and TRBJ2-3; D perhaps matches TRBD2 (6 bases). Trimming removed 0 bases from V and 0 bases from J, with 19 bases in between. Germline CDR1 is GTSNPN and CDR2 is SVGIG (reference sequence). The CDR3 loop spans 18 amino acids. The DNA for the CDR3 is TGTGCCTGGAGTGTACACGGGATGGGCGGGATAAGCACAGATACGCAGTATTTT. Protein: CAWSVHGMGGISTDTQYF.

For the CDR3, the DNA is TGTGCCAGTAGTACCCATGGACAGCCTAACACTGAAGCTTTCTTT. As protein: CASSTHGQPNTEAFF. The chain combines TRBV19 with TRBJ1-1, with a possible D match to TRBD1 (6 bases). The CDR3 sequence is 15 residues long. V gave up 4 bases and J gave up 2 bases, with 14 bases separating them. Germline CDR1 and CDR2: LNHDA and SQIVND (reference sequence).

The chain links TRBV6-6 to TRBJ2-7, with 9 bases aligning to TRBD2. The V gene's germline CDR1 is MNHNY and CDR2 SVGAGI (reference sequence). This CDR3 has 15 residues. Germline trimming cut 6 bases from V and 1 base from J; bases unmatched to any gene: 7. CDR3 DNA: TGTGCCAGCAGCCCAAGCGGGGGGCCTTCCTACGAGCAGTACGTC. Amino acid sequence: CASSPSGGPSYEQYV.

CDR3 in DNA: TGTGCCATCAGACAGGGGGTAAGTTCACCCCTCCACTTT. Protein: CAIRQGVSSPLHF. V and J are TRBV10-3 and TRBJ1-6; TRBD1 aligns across 8 bases. The CDR3 is 13 residues long. The V gene end was trimmed by 6 bases and the J gene end by 9 bases; junction bases not matched to a gene: 4. The germline gives CDR1 ENHRY, CDR2 SYGVKD.

CDR3 amino acids: CASSTGQGNTEAFF. Here the CDR3 DNA reads TGCGCCAGCAGCACTGGACAGGGAAACACTGAAGCTTTCTTT. This chain joins TRBV5-1 and TRBJ1-1; TRBD1 matches 8 bases. CDR3 length equals 14 residues. The V segment lost 4 bases and the J segment 2 bases; nucleotides outside the gene matches: 4. Looked up from germline, CDR1 is SGHRS and CDR2 is YFSETQ.

CDR3 sequence (DNA): TGCGCCAGCAGCTTGGATCAGGGCGGCCACACTGAAGCTTTCTTT. This encodes CASSLDQGGHTEAFF. This rearrangement joins TRBV5-1 to TRBJ1-1, with a tentative D call TRBD1 (5 bases). Germline CDR1 SGHRS, CDR2 YFSETQ. V shed 0 bases and J shed 3 bases, with 12 bases lying between them. This CDR3 spans 15 amino acids. The full variable domain, its missing parts supplied by reference TRBV5-1 and TRBJ1-1, is KAGVTQTPRYLIKTRGQQVTLSCSPISGHRSVSWYQQTPGQGLQFLFEYFSETQRNKGNFPGRFSGRQFSNSRSEMNVSTLELGDSALYLCASSLDQGGHTEAFFGQGTRLTVV.

This clone was counted a single time. This rearrangement joins TRBV29-1 to TRBJ2-4; the match to TRBD1 covers 7 bases. The V and J ends lost 1 base and 5 bases, in that order; junction bases with no gene match: 14. Germline V gene lookup returns CDR1 SQVTM and CDR2 ANQGSEA. The CDR3 spans 17 residues. In DNA form, the CDR3 reads TGCAGCGTTGAAGGGGGTTATAGAGGGGGCCCTCAAAACATTCAGTACTTC. Translated, it gives CSVEGGYRGGPQNIQYF.

V is TRBV5-1 and J is TRBJ2-2, with 9 bases matching TRBD1. J lost 5 bases, V lost 4 bases, and 6 bases had no gene match. This CDR3 is 15 amino acids long. Germline assignment: CDR1 SGHRS and CDR2 YFSETQ. The CDR3 DNA is TGCGCCAGCAGCGCCGGGACAGGGCAAACCGGGGAGCTGTTTTTT. Protein product: CASSAGTGQTGELFF.

This sequence joins TRBV6-6 and TRBJ1-1; no reliable D call. The CDR3 has 12 amino acids. Deletions cut 2 bases from V and 2 bases from J, with 3 bases between. Per the germline V gene, CDR1 is MNHNY and CDR2 is SVGAGI (reference sequence). The CDR3 DNA reads TGTGCCAGCAGTTACATTAACACTGAAGCTTTCTTT. Its protein is CASSYINTEAFF.

The rearrangement links TRBV19 to TRBJ2-1; 10 bases line up with TRBD1. The CDR3 is 17 amino acids. Germline assignment: CDR1 LNHDA and CDR2 SQIVND (reference sequence). V dropped 3 bases and J dropped 5; count of bases not matched to a gene: 10. The CDR3 is CASSITGQGPRNNEQFF. CDR3 DNA: TGTGCCAGTAGTATTACGGGACAGGGGCCTAGGAACAATGAGCAGTTCTTC. Supplemented by reference TRBV19 and TRBJ2-1, the full variable domain reads DGGITQSPKYLFRKEGQNVTLSCEQNLNHDAMYWYRQDPGQGLRLIYYSQIVNDFQKGDIAEGYSVSREKKESFPLTVTSAQKNPTAFYLCASSITGQGPRNNEQFFGPGTRLTVL.

This clone has just one count. The rearrangement uses TRBV6-5 and TRBJ2-2; 11 positions agree with TRBD1. The CDR3 runs to 15 residues. Per germline, CDR1 MNHEY and CDR2 SVGAGI. Trimming at V came to 7 bases and at J to 1 base, leaving 2 bases not matched to a gene. The CDR3 sequence is CASMGTGGNTGELFF. CDR3 in DNA: TGTGCCAGCATGGGGACAGGGGGGAACACCGGGGAGCTGTTTTTT.

V usage is TRBV29-1 and J usage is TRBJ1-2, with D tentatively TRBD1 (6 bases). Germline lookup yields CDR1 SQVTM and CDR2 ANQGSEA. The CDR3 consists of 12 residues. V was trimmed by 5 bases and J by 0 bases, leaving 7 bases between them. The CDR3 loop is CSVWTANYGYTF. The CDR3 region has the DNA TGCAGCGTTTGGACAGCTAACTATGGCTACACCTTC. Using reference TRBV29-1 and TRBJ1-2 for the parts outside the CDR3, the full variable domain is SAVISQKPSRDICQRGTSLTIQCQVDSQVTMMFWYRQQPGQSLTLIATANQGSEATYESGFVIDKFPISRPNLTFSTLTVSNMSPEDSSIYLCSVWTANYGYTFGSGTRLTVV.

The CDR3 region has the DNA TGTGCCAGCAGGGGGGACAGGGGATACGAGCAGTACTTC. Protein: CASRGDRGYEQYF. The rearrangement joins TRBV2 to TRBJ2-7; 10 bases map to TRBD1. This CDR3 is 13 amino acids long. Per germline, CDR1 SNHLY and CDR2 FYNNEI. The trim removed 6 bases at V and 4 bases at J, leaving 3 bases unmatched.